This TCR beta chain was sequenced in a study of Graves' ophthalmopathy and Graves' hyperthyroidism. Study observations and caveats: As the model predicted ophthalmopathy progression, it achieved a sensitivity of 70.59% and a specificity of about 72%.

The V end was cut by 1 base, the J end by 0 bases, with 6 bases between. The CDR3 runs 14 residues. Amplification targeted the TCR beta CDR3 regions, with RNA transcripts as the source material. First-round RT-PCR with HTBI primers preceded a second-round multiplex PCR. One entry per CDR3 protein, called by TCRdb with MiXCR from the multiplex PCR reads. The repertoire consists of some 360,000 distinct CDR3 sequences, with about a sixth occurring once and the leading ten covering 2.4%. This clonotype was observed many times. What it binds is unknown. The specimen sequenced was peripheral blood. The receptor was derived from an adult woman with stable Graves' hyperthyroidism. The rearrangement joins TRBV12-3 or TRBV12-4 to TRBJ1-1, with unresolved D. CDR3 bases: TGTGCCAGCAGTTTAGGGAGTCTGAACACTGAAGCTTTCTTT. It translates to CASSLGSLNTEAFF.